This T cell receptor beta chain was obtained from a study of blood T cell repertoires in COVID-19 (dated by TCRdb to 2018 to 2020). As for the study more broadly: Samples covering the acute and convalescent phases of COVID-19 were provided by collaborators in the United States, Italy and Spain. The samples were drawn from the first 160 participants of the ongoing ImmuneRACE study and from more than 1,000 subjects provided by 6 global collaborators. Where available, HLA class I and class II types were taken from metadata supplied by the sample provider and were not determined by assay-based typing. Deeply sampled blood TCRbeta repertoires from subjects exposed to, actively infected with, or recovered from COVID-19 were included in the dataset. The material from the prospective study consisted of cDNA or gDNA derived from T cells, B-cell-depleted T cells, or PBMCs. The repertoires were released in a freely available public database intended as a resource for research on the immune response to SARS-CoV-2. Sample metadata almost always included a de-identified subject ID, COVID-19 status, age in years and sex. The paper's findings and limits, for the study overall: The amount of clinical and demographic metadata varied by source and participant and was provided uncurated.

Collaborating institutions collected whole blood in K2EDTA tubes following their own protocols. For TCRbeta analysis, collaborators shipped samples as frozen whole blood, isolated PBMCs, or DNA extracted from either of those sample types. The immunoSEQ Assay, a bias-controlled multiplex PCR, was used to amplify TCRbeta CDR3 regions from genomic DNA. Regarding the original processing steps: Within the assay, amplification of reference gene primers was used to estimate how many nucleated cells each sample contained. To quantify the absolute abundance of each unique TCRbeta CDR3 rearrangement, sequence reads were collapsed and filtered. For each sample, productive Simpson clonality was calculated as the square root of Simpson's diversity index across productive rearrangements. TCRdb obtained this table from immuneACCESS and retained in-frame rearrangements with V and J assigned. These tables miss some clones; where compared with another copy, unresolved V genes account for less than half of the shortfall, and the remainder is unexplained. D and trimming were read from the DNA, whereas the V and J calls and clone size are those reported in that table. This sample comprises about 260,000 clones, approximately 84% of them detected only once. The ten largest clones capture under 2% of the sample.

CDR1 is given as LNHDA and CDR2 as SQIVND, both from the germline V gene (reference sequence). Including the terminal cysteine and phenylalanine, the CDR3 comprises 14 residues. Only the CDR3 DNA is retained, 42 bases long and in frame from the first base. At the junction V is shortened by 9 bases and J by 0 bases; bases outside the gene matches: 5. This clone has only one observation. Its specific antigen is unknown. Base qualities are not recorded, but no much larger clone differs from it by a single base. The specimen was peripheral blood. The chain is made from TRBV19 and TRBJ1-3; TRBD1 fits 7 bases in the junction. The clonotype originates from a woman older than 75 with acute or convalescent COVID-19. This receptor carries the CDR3 CASSGTASGNTIYF. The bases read TGTGCCAGCTCCGGGACAGCCTCTGGAAACACCATATATTTT.